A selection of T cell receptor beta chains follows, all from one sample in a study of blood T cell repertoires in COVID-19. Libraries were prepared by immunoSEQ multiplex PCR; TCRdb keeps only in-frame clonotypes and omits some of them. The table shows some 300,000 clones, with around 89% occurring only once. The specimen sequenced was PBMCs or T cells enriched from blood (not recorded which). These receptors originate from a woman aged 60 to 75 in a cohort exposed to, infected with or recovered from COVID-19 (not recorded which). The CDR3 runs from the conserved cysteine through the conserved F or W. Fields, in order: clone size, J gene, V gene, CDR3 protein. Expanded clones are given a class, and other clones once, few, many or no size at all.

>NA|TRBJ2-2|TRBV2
CASREVWTGDTGELFF
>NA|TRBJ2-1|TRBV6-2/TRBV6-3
CASSSRTSGSVSYNEQFF
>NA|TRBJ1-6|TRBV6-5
CASRTGVGNSPLHF
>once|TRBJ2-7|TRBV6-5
CASSPGGYEQYF
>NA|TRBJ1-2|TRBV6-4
CASSQRSTRDGYTF
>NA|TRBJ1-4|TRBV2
CASRVQGANEKLFF
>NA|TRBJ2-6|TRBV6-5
CASSFEGVSGANVLTF
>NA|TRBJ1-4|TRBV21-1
CASSNEGHKASPTGEKLFF
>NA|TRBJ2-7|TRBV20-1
CSASWLAYEQYF
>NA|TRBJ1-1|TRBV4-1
CASSQESSFRTAFMNTEAFF
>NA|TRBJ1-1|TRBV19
CASSISFRGNTEAFF
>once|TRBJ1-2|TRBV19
CASSPRGDYGYTF
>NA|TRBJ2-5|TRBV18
CASSPVSASGQETQYF
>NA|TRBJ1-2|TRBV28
CASTLGGPTALGYTF